Shown below are 10 T cell receptor beta chains from a single sample sequenced in a study of blood T cell repertoires in COVID-19. TCRdb's copy holds only in-frame clones and misses some; the assay was immunoSEQ multiplex PCR. The repertoire holds 150,000 to 200,000 clones, with approximately 90% as singletons. Input material: peripheral blood. These receptors came from a man in his late teens or twenties with active or convalescent COVID-19.

To note about this clone: A junction boundary mismatches the germline segment, possibly from a read error. V gene TRBV7-7 combines with J gene TRBJ2-2; no clear D gene. The CDR3 consists of 14 residues. The V gene's germline CDR1 is SSHAT and CDR2 FNYEAQ (reference sequence). Here the CDR3 reads CASSQRGITGELFF. CDR3 coding DNA: TGTGCTAGCAGCCAGAGAGGCATAACCGGGGAGCTGTTTTTT.

A single count supports this clone. The V and J genes are TRBV29-1 and TRBJ1-3; D is unresolved. The germline gives CDR1 SQVTM, CDR2 ANQGSEA. Trimming took off 5 bases at V and 0 bases at J, with 5 bases between the two ends. The CDR3 loop spans 12 amino acids. Here the CDR3 reads CSVPISGNTIYF. In DNA form, the CDR3 reads TGCAGCGTTCCCATCTCTGGAAACACCATATATTTT.

The rearrangement joins TRBV18 to TRBJ1-1; perhaps TRBD1 as D (5 bases). V shed 3 bases and J shed 1 base, with 12 bases lying between them. There are 15 residues in the CDR3. Looked up from germline, CDR1 is KGHSH and CDR2 is LQKENI. The CDR3 DNA is TGTGCCAGCTCACCGACCGCAGGACAGAACACTGAAGCTTTCTTT. This gives the protein CASSPTAGQNTEAFF.

This chain joins TRBV5-1 and TRBJ1-4; no reliable D call. The germline CDR1 and CDR2 sequences are SGHRS and YFSETQ. The CDR3 spans 13 residues. The V end was cut by 2 bases, the J end by 5 bases, with 7 bases between. CDR3 DNA sequence: TGCGCCAGCAGCTTTTCTCGGAATGAAAAACTGTTTTTT. It codes for CASSFSRNEKLFF.

The V and J genes are TRBV2 and TRBJ2-4; tentatively, D is TRBD1 (6 bases). Per germline, CDR1 SNHLY and CDR2 FYNNEI. The CDR3 runs to 13 residues. V gave up 5 bases and J gave up 15 bases, with 20 bases separating them. The CDR3 DNA reads TGTGCCAGCAGTTTAGCTACAGGGAGTAATCGGTACTTC. Its protein product is CASSLATGSNRYF.

The chain has TRBV15 and TRBJ1-3, with a tentative D call TRBD1 (5 bases). Trimming took off 1 base at V and 4 bases at J, with 11 bases between the two ends. This CDR3 is built from 15 residues. Germline loops: CDR1 LNHNV, CDR2 YYDKDF (reference sequence). The CDR3 region has the DNA TGTGCCACCAGCAGAGCTCGACAGATCGGAAACACCATATATTTT. Protein sequence: CATSRARQIGNTIYF.

The gene calls are TRBV11-2 and TRBJ1-1; 7 bases are a match to TRBD1. Trimming removed 6 bases from V and 11 bases from J; junction bases left unmatched: 6. Germline assignment: CDR1 SGHAT and CDR2 FQNNGV. This CDR3 is 11 amino acids long. CDR3 region: CASRTGSAAFF. For the CDR3, the DNA is TGTGCCAGCAGGACAGGGTCTGCGGCTTTCTTT.

V and J are TRBV19 and TRBJ2-2; 8 bases line up with TRBD1. Looked up from germline, CDR1 is LNHDA and CDR2 is SQIVND (reference sequence). CDR3 length equals 14 residues. V lost 4 bases to trimming and J lost 5 bases; unmatched junction nucleotides: 3. The CDR3 sequence: CASSTWTGTGELFF. The CDR3 coding sequence is TGTGCCAGTAGTACCTGGACAGGGACCGGGGAGCTGTTTTTT. Looking up the rest from reference TRBV19 and TRBJ2-2 gives the full variable domain: DGGITQSPKYLFRKEGQNVTLSCEQNLNHDAMYWYRQDPGQGLRLIYYSQIVNDFQKGDIAEGYSVSREKKESFPLTVTSAQKNPTAFYLCASSTWTGTGELFFGEGSRLTVL.

In DNA form, the CDR3 reads TGTGCCAGCAGCTTAATGGGACAGACTAATGAAAAACTGTTTTTT. Translating gives CASSLMGQTNEKLFF. The chain joins TRBV7-2 to TRBJ1-4; 7 nucleotides line up with TRBD1. V gave up 2 bases and J gave up 2 bases; unmatched junction bases: 2. Germline V gene data show CDR1 as SGHTA and CDR2 as FQGNSA. The CDR3 is 15 amino acids.

J is TRBJ2-1 and V is TRBV24-1, with 7 nucleotides matching TRBD2. The germline gives CDR1 KGHDR, CDR2 SFDVKD. V dropped 1 base and J dropped 6; count of bases not matched to a gene: 5. The CDR3 runs to 15 residues. The CDR3 loop is CATSDLPGRSNEQFF. The CDR3 nucleotides are TGTGCCACCAGTGATTTACCCGGGAGGAGCAATGAGCAGTTCTTC.